This TCR beta chain appears in the sequencing data of a study of CD8 T cells in ankylosing spondylitis. Study results and limitations: Characteristic, it appeared, of ankylosing spondylitis blood was a TCR beta motif of about eight highly homologous variants. Those disease-linked clones were CD8+; they were also relatively rare in peripheral blood. Reports say disease-linked clones showed up significantly more in matched ankylosing spondylitis synovial fluid.

The germline V and J ends were trimmed by 4 bases and 7 bases, with 11 bases remaining between them. The length of the CDR3 is 12 residues. CDR1 is LNHNV and CDR2 is YYDKDF in the germline V gene (reference sequence). This clonotype was recorded many times. Its antigen is currently unknown. TCR beta libraries were made by quantitative 5'-RACE with molecular barcodes. TCRdb re-derived calls from the 5' RACE reads in MiXCR, one entry per CDR3 protein. The table has fewer than 200,000 distinct CDR3 sequences, over 15% seen once. The chain employs TRBV15 and TRBJ2-7; D ambiguous. The sample was blood, either unsorted or a sorted T cell fraction (not recorded which). The receptor was isolated from a male donor under 30 with ankylosing spondylitis or in good health (not recorded which). The CDR3 spells CATSTRTREQYF. The CDR3 DNA sequence: TGTGCCACCAGCACCCGGACGAGAGAGCAGTACTTC.